Detailed here is one T cell receptor beta chain. Trimming stripped 5 bases from V and 2 bases from J, with 19 bases between. This CDR3 comprises 17 residues. Germline assignment: CDR1 MNHEY and CDR2 SMNVEV (reference sequence). This entry belongs to a study of control samples from healthy donors and cancer patients. The repertoire was sequenced with immunoSEQ multiplex PCR; TCRdb's copy has only in-frame clones and lacks some. The sample lists fewer than 110,000 clones, more than 85% seen once, with about 19% in the top ten. The specimen was PBMCs. This receptor was identified in a man aged 55 to 70 with lung cancer. The chain joins TRBV27 to TRBJ1-5; D not certain. The CDR3 here is CASSIGLGISGNQPQHF. The CDR3 region has the DNA TGTGCCAGCAGTATAGGTTTGGGGATTTCAGGCAATCAGCCCCAGCATTTT.